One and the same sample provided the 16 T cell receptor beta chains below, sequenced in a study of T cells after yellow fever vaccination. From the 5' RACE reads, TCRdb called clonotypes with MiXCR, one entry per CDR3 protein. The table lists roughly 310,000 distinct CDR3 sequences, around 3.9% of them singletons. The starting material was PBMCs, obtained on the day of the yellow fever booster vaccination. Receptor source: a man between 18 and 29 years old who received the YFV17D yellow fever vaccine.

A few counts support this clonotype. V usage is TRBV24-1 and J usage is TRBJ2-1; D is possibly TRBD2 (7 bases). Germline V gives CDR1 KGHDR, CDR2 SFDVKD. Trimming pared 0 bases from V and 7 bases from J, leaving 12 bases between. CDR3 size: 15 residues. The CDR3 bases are TGTGCCACCAGTGATTTGCGGGGGGCGGGTAATGAGCAGTTCTTC. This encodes CATSDLRGAGNEQFF.

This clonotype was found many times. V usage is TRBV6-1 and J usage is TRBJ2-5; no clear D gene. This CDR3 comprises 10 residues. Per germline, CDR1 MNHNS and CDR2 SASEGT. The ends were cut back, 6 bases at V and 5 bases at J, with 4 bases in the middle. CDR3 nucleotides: TGTGCCAGCAGAGACGAGACCCAGTACTTC. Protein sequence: CASRDETQYF.

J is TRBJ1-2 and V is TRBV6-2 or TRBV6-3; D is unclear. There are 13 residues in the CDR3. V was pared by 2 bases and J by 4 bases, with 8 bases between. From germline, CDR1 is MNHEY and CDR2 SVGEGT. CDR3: CASSYGQSYGYTF. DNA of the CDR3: TGTGCCAGCAGTTACGGTCAGAGCTATGGCTACACCTTC.

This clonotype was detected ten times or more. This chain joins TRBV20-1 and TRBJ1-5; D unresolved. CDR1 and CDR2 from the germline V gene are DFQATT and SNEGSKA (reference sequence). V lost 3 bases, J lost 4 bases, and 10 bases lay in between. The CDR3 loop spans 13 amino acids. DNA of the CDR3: TGCAGTGCTAGTTCAGACACAAATCAGCCCCAGCATTTT. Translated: CSASSDTNQPQHF.

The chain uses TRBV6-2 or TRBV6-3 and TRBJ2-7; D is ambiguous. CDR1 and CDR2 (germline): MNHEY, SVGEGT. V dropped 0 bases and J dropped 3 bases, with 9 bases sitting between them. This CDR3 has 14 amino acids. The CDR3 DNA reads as TGTGCCAGCAGTTACTCGATGAACGGCTACGAGCAGTACTTC. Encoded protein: CASSYSMNGYEQYF.

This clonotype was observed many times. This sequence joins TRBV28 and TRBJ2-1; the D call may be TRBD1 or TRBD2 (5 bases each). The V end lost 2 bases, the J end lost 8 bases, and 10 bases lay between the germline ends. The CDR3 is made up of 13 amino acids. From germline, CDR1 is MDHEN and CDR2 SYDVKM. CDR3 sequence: CASSLGRDHEQFF. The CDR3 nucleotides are TGTGCCAGCAGTTTAGGCAGGGACCATGAGCAGTTCTTC. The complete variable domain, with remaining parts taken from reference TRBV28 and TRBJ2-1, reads DVKVTQSSRYLVKRTGEKVFLECVQDMDHENMFWYRQDPGLGLRLIYFSYDVKMKEKGDIPEGYSVSREKKERFSLILESASTNQTSMYLCASSLGRDHEQFFGPGTRLTVL.

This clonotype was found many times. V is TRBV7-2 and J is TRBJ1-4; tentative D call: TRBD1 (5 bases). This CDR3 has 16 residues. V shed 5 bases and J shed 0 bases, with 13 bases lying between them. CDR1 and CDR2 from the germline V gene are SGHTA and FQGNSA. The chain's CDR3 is CASSGRDGPTNEKLFF. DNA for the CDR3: TGTGCCAGCAGCGGCCGGGACGGTCCAACTAATGAAAAACTGTTTTTT.

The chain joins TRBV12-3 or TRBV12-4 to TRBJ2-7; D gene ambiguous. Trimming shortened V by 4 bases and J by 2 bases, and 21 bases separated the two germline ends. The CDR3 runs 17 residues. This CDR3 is CASSSLLWRRDTYEQYF. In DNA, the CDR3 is TGTGCCAGCAGTTCCCTCCTGTGGCGGAGAGACACCTACGAGCAGTACTTC.

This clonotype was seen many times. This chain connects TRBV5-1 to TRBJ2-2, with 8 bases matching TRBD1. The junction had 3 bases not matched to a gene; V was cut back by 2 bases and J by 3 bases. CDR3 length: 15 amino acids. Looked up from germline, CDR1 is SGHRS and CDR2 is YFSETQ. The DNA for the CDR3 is TGCGCCAGCAGCTTCGGACAGGGCCACACCGGGGAGCTGTTTTTT. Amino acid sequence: CASSFGQGHTGELFF.

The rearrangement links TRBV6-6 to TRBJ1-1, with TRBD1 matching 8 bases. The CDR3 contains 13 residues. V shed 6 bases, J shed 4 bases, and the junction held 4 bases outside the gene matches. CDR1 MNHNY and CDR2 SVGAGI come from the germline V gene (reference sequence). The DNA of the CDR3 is TGTGCCAGCAGAGGACAGGGTTCCACTGAAGCTTTCTTT. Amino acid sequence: CASRGQGSTEAFF.

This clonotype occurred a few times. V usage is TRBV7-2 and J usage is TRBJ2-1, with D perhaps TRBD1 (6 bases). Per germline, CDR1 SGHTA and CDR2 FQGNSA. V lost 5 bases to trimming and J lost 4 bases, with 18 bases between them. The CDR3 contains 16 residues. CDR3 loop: CASSLSTRGFYNEQFF. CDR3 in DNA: TGTGCCAGCAGCCTGTCGACCAGGGGATTTTACAATGAGCAGTTCTTC.

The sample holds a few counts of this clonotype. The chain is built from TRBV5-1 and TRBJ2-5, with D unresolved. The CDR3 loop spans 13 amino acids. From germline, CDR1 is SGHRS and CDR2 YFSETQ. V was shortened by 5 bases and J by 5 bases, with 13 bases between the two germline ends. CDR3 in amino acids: CASRGPPEETQYF. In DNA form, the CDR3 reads TGCGCCAGCAGGGGCCCCCCGGAGGAGACCCAGTACTTC. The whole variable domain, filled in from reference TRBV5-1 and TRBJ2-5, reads KAGVTQTPRYLIKTRGQQVTLSCSPISGHRSVSWYQQTPGQGLQFLFEYFSETQRNKGNFPGRFSGRQFSNSRSEMNVSTLELGDSALYLCASRGPPEETQYFGPGTRLLVL.

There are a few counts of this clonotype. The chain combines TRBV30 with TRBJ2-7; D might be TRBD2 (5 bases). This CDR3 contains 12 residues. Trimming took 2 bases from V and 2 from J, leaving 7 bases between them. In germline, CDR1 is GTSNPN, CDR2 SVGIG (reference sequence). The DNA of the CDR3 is TGTGCCTGGAGTACTAGTACCTACGAGCAGTACTTC. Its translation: CAWSTSTYEQYF.

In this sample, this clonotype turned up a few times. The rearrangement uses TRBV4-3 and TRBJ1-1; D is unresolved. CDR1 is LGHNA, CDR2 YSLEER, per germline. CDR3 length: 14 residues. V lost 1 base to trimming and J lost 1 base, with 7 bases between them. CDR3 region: CASSQVAANTEAFF. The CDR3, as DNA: TGCGCCAGCAGCCAAGTGGCAGCGAACACTGAAGCTTTCTTT.

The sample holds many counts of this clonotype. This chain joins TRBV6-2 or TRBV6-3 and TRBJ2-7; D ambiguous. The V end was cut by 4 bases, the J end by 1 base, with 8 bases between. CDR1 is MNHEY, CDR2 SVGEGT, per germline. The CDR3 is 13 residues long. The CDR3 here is CASSSPWSYEQYF. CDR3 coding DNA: TGTGCCAGCAGTTCCCCTTGGTCCTACGAGCAGTACTTC.

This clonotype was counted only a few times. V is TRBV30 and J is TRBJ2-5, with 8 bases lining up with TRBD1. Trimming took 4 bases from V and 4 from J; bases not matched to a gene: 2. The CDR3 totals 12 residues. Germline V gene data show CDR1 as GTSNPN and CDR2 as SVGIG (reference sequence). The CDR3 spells CAWTGGRETQYF. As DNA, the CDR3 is TGTGCCTGGACAGGGGGCAGAGAGACCCAGTACTTC.